Sequencing of this TCR beta chain was carried out in a study of blood T cell repertoires in COVID-19. Only in-frame clones appear in the TCRdb table, and some are missing; sequencing was by immunoSEQ multiplex PCR. Here the sample spans more than 70,000 clones, about 82% being singletons. This CDR3 region has 18 residues. What was sequenced was peripheral blood. The V call is TRBV21-1, the J call TRBJ2-2; the table's D call TRBD1 went unverified against the DNA. TRBV21-1 is recorded as a pseudogene. This sequence originates from an elderly woman in a cohort sampled during active or convalescent COVID-19. The CDR3 DNA is TGTGCCAGCAGCAAAGAAATCCAGGACAAAGGATACACCGGGGAGCTGTTTTTT. It is translated as CASSKEIQDKGYTGELFF.